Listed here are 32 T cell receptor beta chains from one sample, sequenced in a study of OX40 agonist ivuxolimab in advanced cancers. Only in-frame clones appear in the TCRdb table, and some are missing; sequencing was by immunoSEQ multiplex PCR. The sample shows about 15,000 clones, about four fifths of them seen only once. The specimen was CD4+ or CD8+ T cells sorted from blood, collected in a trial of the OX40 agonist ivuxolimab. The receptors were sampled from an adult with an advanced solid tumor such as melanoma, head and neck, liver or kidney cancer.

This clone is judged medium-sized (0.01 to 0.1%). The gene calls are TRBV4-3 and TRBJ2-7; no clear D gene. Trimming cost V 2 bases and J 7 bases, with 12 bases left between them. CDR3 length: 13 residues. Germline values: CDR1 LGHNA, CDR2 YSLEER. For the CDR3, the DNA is TGCGCCAGCAGCCAACGACCCTCATGGGAGCAGTACTTC. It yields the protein CASSQRPSWEQYF.

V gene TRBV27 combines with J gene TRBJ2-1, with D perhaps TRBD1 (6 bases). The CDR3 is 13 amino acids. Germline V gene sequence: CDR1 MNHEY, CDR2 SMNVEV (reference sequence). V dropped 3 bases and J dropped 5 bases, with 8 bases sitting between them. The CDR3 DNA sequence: TGTGCCAGCAGTTTCGGACAGAACAATGAGCAGTTCTTC. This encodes CASSFGQNNEQFF.

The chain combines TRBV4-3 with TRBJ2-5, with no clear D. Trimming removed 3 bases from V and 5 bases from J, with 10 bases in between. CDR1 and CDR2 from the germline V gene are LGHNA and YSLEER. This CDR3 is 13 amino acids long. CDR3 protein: CASSQGSWETQYF. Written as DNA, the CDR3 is TGCGCCAGCAGCCAGGGATCCTGGGAGACCCAGTACTTC.

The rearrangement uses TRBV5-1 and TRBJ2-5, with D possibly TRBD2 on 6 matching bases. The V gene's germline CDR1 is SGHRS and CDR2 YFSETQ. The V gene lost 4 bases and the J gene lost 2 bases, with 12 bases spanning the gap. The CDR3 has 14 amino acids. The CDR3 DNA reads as TGCGCCAGCAGCCCGGAGGGGTTACAAGAGACCCAGTACTTC. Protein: CASSPEGLQETQYF.

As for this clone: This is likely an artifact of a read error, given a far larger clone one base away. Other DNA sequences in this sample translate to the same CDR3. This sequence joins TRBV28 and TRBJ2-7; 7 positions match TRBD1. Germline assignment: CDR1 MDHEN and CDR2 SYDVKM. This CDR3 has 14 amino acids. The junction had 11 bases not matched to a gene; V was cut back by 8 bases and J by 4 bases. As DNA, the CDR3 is TGTGCCAGCGGGCAAACAGGGGATTGGTACGAGCAGTACTTC. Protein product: CASGQTGDWYEQYF.

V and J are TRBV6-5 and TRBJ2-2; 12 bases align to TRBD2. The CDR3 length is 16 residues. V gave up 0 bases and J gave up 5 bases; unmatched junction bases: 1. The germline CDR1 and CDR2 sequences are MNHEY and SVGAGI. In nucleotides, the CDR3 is TGTGCCAGCAGTTACTCGGGGACTAGCGGGACCGGGGAGCTGTTTTTT. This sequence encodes CASSYSGTSGTGELFF.

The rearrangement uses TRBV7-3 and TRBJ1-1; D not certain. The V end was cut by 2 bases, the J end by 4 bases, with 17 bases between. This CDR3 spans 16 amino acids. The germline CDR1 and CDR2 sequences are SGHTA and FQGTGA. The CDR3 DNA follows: TGTGCCAGCAGCTTAGAGGCGGACTTTTCAGTCACTGAAGCTTTCTTT. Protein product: CASSLEADFSVTEAFF.

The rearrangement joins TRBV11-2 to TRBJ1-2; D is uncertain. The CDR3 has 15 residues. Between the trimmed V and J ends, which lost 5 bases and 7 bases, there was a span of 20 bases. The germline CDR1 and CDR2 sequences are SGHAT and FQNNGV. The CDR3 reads CASSLLSQFTTGYTF. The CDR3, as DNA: TGTGCCAGCAGCCTCCTAAGTCAGTTTACCACTGGCTACACCTTC.

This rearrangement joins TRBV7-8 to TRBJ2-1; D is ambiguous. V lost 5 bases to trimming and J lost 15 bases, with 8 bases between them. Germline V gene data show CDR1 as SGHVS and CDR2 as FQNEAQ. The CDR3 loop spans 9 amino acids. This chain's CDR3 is CASSPLLFF. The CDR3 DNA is TGTGCCAGCAGCCCCCTGCTGTTCTTC. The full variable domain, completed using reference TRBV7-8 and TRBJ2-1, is GAGVSQSPRYKVAKRGQDVALRCDPISGHVSLFWYQQALGQGPEFLTYFQNEAQLDKSGLPSDRFFAERPEGSVSTLKIQRTQQEDSAVYLCASSPLLFFGPGTRLTVL.

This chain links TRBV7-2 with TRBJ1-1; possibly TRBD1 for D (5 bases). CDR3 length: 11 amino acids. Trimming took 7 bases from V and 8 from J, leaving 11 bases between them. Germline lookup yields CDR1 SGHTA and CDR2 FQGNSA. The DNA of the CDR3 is TGTGCCAGCAACCCGGGACTCGAAGCTTTCTTT. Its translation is CASNPGLEAFF.

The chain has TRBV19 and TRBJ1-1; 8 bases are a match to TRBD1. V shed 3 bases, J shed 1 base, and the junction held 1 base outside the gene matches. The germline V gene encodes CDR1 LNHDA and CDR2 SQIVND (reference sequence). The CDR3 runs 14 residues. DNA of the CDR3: TGTGCCAGTAGTATCGGGACAGGGAACACTGAAGCTTTCTTT. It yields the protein CASSIGTGNTEAFF.

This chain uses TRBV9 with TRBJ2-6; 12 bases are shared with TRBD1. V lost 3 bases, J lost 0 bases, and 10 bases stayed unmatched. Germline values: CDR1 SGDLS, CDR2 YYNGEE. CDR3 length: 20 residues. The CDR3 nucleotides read TGTGCCAGCAGCGCACCCGGGAGGGGACAGGGGGCCTCTGGGGCCAACGTCCTGACTTTC. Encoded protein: CASSAPGRGQGASGANVLTF.

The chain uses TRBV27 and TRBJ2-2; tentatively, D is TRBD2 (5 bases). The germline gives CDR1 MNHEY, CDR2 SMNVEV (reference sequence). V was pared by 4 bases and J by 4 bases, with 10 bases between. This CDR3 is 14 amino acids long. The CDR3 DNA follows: TGTGCCAGCAGTTCGGCGGGTGGCACCGGGGAGCTGTTTTTT. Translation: CASSSAGGTGELFF.

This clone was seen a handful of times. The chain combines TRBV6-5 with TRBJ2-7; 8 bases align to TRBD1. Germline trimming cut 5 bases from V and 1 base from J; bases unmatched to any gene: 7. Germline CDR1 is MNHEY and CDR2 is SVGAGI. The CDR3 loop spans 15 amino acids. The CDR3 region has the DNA TGTGCCAGCAGTCAAGACAGGGGAGTATCCTACGAGCAGTACTTC. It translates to CASSQDRGVSYEQYF.

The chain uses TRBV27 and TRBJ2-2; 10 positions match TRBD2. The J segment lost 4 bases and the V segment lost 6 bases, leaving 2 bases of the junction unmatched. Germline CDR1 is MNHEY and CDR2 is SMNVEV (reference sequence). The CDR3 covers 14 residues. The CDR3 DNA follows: TGTGCCAGCAGACTAGCGGGGTCCACCGGGGAGCTGTTTTTT. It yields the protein CASRLAGSTGELFF.

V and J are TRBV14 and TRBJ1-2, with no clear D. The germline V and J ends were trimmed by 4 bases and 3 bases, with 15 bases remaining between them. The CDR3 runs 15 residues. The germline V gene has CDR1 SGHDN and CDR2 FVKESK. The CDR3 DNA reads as TGTGCCAGCAGCCCGGCGGGGTTAATTGACTATGGCTACACCTTC. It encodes CASSPAGLIDYGYTF. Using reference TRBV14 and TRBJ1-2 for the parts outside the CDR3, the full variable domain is EAGVTQFPSHSVIEKGQTVTLRCDPISGHDNLYWYRRVMGKEIKFLLHFVKESKQDESGMPNNRFLAERTGGTYSTLKVQPAELEDSGVYFCASSPAGLIDYGYTFGSGTRLTVV.

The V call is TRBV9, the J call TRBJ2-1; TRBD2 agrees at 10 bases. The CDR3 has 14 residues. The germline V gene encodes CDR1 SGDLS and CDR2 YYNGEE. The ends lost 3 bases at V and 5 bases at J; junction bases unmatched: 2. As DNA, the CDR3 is TGTGCCAGCAGCGAGGGACTAGCGCACAATGAGCAGTTCTTC. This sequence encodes CASSEGLAHNEQFF.

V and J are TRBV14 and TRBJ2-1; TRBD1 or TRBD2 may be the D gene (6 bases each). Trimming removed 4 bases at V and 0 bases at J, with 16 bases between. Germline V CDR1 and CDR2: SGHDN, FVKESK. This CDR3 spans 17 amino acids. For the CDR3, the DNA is TGTGCCAGCAGCCTAACGGGGGCGGGACCCTCCTACAATGAGCAGTTCTTC. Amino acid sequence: CASSLTGAGPSYNEQFF.

Written as DNA, the CDR3 is TGCGCCAGCAAGTTGCCCCCCTACGAGCAGTACTTC. Amino acid sequence: CASKLPPYEQYF. This chain uses TRBV5-1 with TRBJ2-7, with D hard to call. The germline CDR1 and CDR2 sequences are SGHRS and YFSETQ. V gave up 6 bases and J gave up 2 bases, with 9 bases separating them. The CDR3 length is 12 residues.

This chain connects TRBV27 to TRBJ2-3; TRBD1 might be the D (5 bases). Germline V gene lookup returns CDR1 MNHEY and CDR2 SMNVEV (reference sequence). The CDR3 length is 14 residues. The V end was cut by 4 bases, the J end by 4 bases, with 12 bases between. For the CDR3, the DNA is TGTGCCAGCAGTTCATCAGGGAATCCAGATACGCAGTATTTT. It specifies CASSSSGNPDTQYF.

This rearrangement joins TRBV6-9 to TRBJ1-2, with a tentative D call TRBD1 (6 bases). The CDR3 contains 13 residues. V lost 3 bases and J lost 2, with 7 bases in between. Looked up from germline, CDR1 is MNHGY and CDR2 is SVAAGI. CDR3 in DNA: TGTGCCAGCAGTTACCAGGGGAACTATGGCTACACCTTC. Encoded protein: CASSYQGNYGYTF.

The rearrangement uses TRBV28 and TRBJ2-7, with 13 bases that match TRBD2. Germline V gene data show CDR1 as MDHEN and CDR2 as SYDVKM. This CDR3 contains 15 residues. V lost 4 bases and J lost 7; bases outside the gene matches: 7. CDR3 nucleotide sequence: TGTGCCAGCAGTTCAGGGACTAGCGGGACTGGTGAGCAGTACTTC. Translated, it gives CASSSGTSGTGEQYF.

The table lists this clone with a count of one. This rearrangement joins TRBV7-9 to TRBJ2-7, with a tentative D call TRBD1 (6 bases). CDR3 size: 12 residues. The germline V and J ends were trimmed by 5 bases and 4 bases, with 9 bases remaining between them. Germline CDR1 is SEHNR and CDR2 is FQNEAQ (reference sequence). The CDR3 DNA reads TGTGCCAGCAGCCCGGACAGATACGAGCAGTACTTC. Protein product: CASSPDRYEQYF. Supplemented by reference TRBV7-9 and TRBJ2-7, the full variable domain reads DTGVSQNPRHKITKRGQNVTFRCDPISEHNRLYWYRQTLGQGPEFLTYFQNEAQLEKSRLLSDRFSAERPKGSFSTLEIQRTEQGDSAMYLCASSPDRYEQYFGPGTRLTVT.

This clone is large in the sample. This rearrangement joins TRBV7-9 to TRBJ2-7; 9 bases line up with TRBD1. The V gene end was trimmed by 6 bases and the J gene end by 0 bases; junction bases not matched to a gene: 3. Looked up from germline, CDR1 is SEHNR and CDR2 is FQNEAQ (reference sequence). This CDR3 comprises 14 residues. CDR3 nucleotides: TGTGCCAGCAGAGGACAGGGGAGCTCCTACGAGCAGTACTTC. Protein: CASRGQGSSYEQYF.

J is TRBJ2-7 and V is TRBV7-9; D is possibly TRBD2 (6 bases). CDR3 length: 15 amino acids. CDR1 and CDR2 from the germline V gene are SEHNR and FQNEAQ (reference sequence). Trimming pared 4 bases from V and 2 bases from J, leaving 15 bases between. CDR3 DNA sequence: TGTGCCAGCAGCTGGAGCCCCGGGAGCGCCTACGAGCAGTACTTC. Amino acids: CASSWSPGSAYEQYF.

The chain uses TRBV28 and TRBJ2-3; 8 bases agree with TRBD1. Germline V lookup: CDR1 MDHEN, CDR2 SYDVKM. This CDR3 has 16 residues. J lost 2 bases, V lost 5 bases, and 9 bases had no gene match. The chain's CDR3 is CASSADRVVPTDTQYF. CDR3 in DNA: TGTGCCAGCAGTGCGGACAGGGTTGTACCCACAGATACGCAGTATTTT.

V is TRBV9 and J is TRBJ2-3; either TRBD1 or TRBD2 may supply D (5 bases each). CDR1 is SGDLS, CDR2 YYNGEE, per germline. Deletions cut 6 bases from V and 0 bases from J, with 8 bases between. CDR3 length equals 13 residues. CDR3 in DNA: TGTGCCAGCAATGGGGGAAGCACAGATACGCAGTATTTT. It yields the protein CASNGGSTDTQYF.

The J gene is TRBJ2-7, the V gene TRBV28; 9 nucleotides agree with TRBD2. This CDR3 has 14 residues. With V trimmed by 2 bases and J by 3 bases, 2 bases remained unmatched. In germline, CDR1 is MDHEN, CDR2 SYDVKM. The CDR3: CASSLAGGDYEQYF. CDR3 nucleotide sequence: TGTGCCAGCAGTTTAGCGGGAGGGGACTACGAGCAGTACTTC.

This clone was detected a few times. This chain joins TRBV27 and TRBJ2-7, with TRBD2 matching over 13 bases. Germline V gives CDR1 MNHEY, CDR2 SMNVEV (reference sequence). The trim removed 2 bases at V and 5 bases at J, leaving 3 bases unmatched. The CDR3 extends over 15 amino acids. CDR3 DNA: TGTGCCAGCAGTTTACGAGGACTAGCGGGGGACGAGCAGTACTTC. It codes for CASSLRGLAGDEQYF.

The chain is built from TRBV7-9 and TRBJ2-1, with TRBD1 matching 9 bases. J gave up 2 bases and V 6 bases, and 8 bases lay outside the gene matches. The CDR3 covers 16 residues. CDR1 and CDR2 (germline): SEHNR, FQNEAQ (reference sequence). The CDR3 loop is CASRKGTGTAYNEQFF. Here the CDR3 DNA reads TGTGCCAGCAGAAAAGGGACAGGGACGGCCTACAATGAGCAGTTCTTC.

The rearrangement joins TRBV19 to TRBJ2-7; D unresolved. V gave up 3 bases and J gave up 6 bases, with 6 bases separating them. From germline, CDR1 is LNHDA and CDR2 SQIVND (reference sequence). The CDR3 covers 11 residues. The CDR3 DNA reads TGTGCCAGTAGTATTGGGCTCGAGCAGTACTTC. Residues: CASSIGLEQYF.

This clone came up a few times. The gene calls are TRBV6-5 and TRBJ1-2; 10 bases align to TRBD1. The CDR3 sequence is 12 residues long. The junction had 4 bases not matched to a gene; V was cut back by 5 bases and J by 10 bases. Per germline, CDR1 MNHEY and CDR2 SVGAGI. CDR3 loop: CASSGQGVDYTF. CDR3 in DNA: TGTGCCAGCAGTGGACAGGGGGTAGACTACACCTTC.